These 32 T cell receptor beta chains came from one sample sequenced in a study of HIV-infected patients and healthy controls. Alpha and beta constant-region primers primed reverse transcription of around 500 ng RNA. Each of the alpha and beta chains got its own library through chain-specific third strand synthesis with indices. A single record per CDR3 protein comes from TCRdb applying MiXCR to the 5' RACE reads. The sample records around 21,000 distinct CDR3 sequences, around 9.3% being singletons. No cell fractionation was done, so the repertoire covers all unsorted peripheral blood T cells. Sequenced sample: blood. These receptors were obtained from an adult in good health.

This clonotype was seen more than once but under ten times. The chain joins TRBV6-5 to TRBJ2-1; no reliable D call. The germline gives CDR1 MNHEY, CDR2 SVGAGI. V was clipped by 6 bases and J by 7 bases, with 19 bases between them. The CDR3 totals 15 residues. The CDR3 sequence: CASSPLRPMVNEQFF. CDR3 coding DNA: TGTGCCAGCAGCCCCCTAAGGCCGATGGTAAATGAGCAGTTCTTC.

This clonotype was observed at least ten times. The chain has TRBV28 and TRBJ1-2; no clear D. Germline assignment: CDR1 MDHEN and CDR2 SYDVKM. Trimming cost V 6 bases and J 9 bases, with 29 bases left between them. This CDR3 is built from 17 residues. CDR3 region: CASSLRPLSGVNRRYTF. The DNA of the CDR3 is TGTGCCAGCAGCTTAAGGCCTCTAAGTGGTGTCAATCGGCGCTACACCTTC.

The sample holds many counts of this clonotype. The V gene is TRBV19, the J gene TRBJ2-3; 9 bases fit TRBD2. Trimming took 6 bases from V and 3 from J; bases not matched to a gene: 7. This CDR3 has 15 residues. The germline CDR1 and CDR2 sequences are LNHDA and SQIVND (reference sequence). CDR3 nucleotide sequence: TGTGCCAGTAGACCAAGCGGGAGGCGGACAGATACGCAGTATTTT. Translated, it gives CASRPSGRRTDTQYF. Looking up the rest from reference TRBV19 and TRBJ2-3 gives the full variable domain: DGGITQSPKYLFRKEGQNVTLSCEQNLNHDAMYWYRQDPGQGLRLIYYSQIVNDFQKGDIAEGYSVSREKKESFPLTVTSAQKNPTAFYLCASRPSGRRTDTQYFGPGTRLTVL.

This clonotype was found a few times. The V gene is TRBV3-1, the J gene TRBJ2-7, with 7 bases fitting TRBD1. The CDR3 length is 14 residues. Germline-derived CDR1 and CDR2 are LGHDT and YNNKEL (reference sequence). The J segment lost 7 bases and the V segment lost 3 bases, leaving 9 bases of the junction unmatched. CDR3: CASSHQNRGGEQYF. Written as DNA, the CDR3 is TGTGCCAGCAGCCACCAAAACAGGGGCGGGGAGCAGTACTTC.

This chain links TRBV4-1 with TRBJ2-3; no clear D gene. Germline V gene sequence: CDR1 MGHRA, CDR2 YSYEKL. The germline V and J ends were trimmed by 4 bases and 0 bases, with 17 bases remaining between them. This CDR3 region has 17 residues. DNA of the CDR3: TGCGCCAGCAGCCGGTCGTCGGGTTTCACTAGCACAGATACGCAGTATTTT. Its protein is CASSRSSGFTSTDTQYF.

This clonotype was counted ten times or more. The chain recombines TRBV28 with TRBJ2-2; no clear D. Germline V gene data show CDR1 as MDHEN and CDR2 as SYDVKM. Trimming left V 4 bases short and J 5 bases short, with 11 bases between. The CDR3 is 14 residues long. CDR3 in amino acids: CASSSPALTGELFF. The CDR3 DNA sequence: TGTGCCAGCAGTTCTCCGGCACTAACCGGGGAGCTGTTTTTT.

This clonotype was seen at least ten times. This sequence joins TRBV7-2 and TRBJ1-3, with no clear D. Trimming took off 3 bases at V and 0 bases at J, with 6 bases between the two ends. Germline V lookup: CDR1 SGHTA, CDR2 FQGNSA. This CDR3 spans 14 amino acids. CDR3 sequence reads: CASSLGYSGNTIYF. The CDR3, as DNA: TGTGCCAGCAGCTTGGGATACTCTGGAAACACCATATATTTT. The whole variable domain, remainder taken from reference TRBV7-2 and TRBJ1-3, is GAGVSQSPSNKVTEKGKDVELRCDPISGHTALYWYRQSLGQGLEFLIYFQGNSAPDKSGLPSDRFSAERTGGSVSTLTIQRTQQEDSAVYLCASSLGYSGNTIYFGEGSWLTVV.

This clonotype ranks as medium-sized (0.01 to 0.1%). The J gene is TRBJ2-3, the V gene TRBV4-3, with D perhaps TRBD1 (6 bases). Germline V gene sequence: CDR1 LGHNA, CDR2 YSLEER. The CDR3 runs to 17 residues. Trimming removed 0 bases at V and 3 bases at J, with 16 bases between. This CDR3 reads CASSQDKIAGATDTQYF. The DNA for the CDR3 is TGCGCCAGCAGCCAAGATAAAATTGCAGGGGCGACAGATACGCAGTATTTT.

This clonotype was recorded many times. CDR3 amino acids: CASSSGQGKNIQYF. The CDR3 DNA reads TGTGCCAGCAGCTCCGGACAGGGCAAAAACATTCAGTACTTC. The chain recombines TRBV6-6 with TRBJ2-4, with 8 bases aligning to TRBD1. The CDR3 length is 14 residues. Germline values: CDR1 MNHNY, CDR2 SVGAGI (reference sequence). J lost 3 bases, V lost 6 bases, and 4 bases had no gene match.

This clonotype is categorized as medium-sized. V usage is TRBV5-1 and J usage is TRBJ1-5; no reliable D call. This CDR3 spans 13 amino acids. CDR1 SGHRS and CDR2 YFSETQ come from the germline V gene. Trimming stripped 5 bases from V and 5 bases from J, with 11 bases between. Written as DNA, the CDR3 is TGCGCCAGCAGTGCCGAATGGGATCAGCCCCAGCATTTT. Translating it yields CASSAEWDQPQHF.

In its sample, this clonotype was seen many times. The genes are TRBV19 and TRBJ2-3, with 11 bases lining up with TRBD2. Trimming took 6 bases from V and 8 from J; bases not matched to a gene: 7. The CDR3 contains 14 residues. Germline CDR1 and CDR2: LNHDA and SQIVND (reference sequence). In DNA form, the CDR3 reads TGTGCCAGTAGGCTAGCGGGGGGCCCAGGTACGCAGTATTTT. As protein: CASRLAGGPGTQYF.

At least ten counts were recorded for this clonotype. The CDR3 reads CSTRGVTGSEAFF. CDR3 coding DNA: TGCAGTACCAGAGGGGTCACAGGGTCTGAAGCTTTCTTT. The V call is TRBV20-1, the J call TRBJ1-1; tentative D call: TRBD1 (6 bases). V was cut by 8 bases and J by 6 bases, with 19 bases left in between. CDR3 length equals 13 residues. Germline CDR1 and CDR2: DFQATT and SNEGSKA (reference sequence).

This clonotype qualifies as medium-sized (0.01 to 0.1%). The rearrangement links TRBV29-1 to TRBJ2-5; the D is unclear. Trimming stripped 3 bases from V and 4 bases from J, with 9 bases between. Looked up from germline, CDR1 is SQVTM and CDR2 is ANQGSEA. The CDR3 covers 12 residues. CDR3: CSVDDLLETQYF. In nucleotides, the CDR3 is TGCAGCGTTGATGATCTCTTAGAGACCCAGTACTTC.

This clonotype was seen at least ten times. The chain carries TRBV7-2 and TRBJ2-5, with a tentative D call TRBD2 (6 bases). V was clipped by 1 base and J by 5 bases, with 11 bases between them. Germline V gene data show CDR1 as SGHTA and CDR2 as FQGNSA. The CDR3 runs to 14 residues. This CDR3 is CASSLVADGETQYF. Written as DNA, the CDR3 is TGTGCCAGCAGCTTAGTAGCGGATGGGGAGACCCAGTACTTC.

CDR3 residues: CASSYSQNLAGVGNEQFF. The DNA of the CDR3 is TGTGCCAGCAGTTACTCACAAAATCTAGCGGGAGTCGGCAATGAGCAGTTCTTC. The chain is built from TRBV6-2 or TRBV6-3 and TRBJ2-1, with TRBD2 identical over 10 bases. V gave up 0 bases and J gave up 6 bases; unmatched junction bases: 11. CDR1 is MNHEY, CDR2 SVGEGT, per germline. This CDR3 spans 18 amino acids.

This clonotype is labeled as medium-sized. CDR3 nucleotides: TGTGCCAGCAGCGTAGAGGCCAGTCCCCGTGGCGGCTACACCTTC. Translating it yields CASSVEASPRGGYTF. The genes are TRBV9 and TRBJ1-2; D gene ambiguous. Trimming stripped 0 bases from V and 8 bases from J, with 17 bases between. The CDR3 is made up of 15 amino acids. Per germline, CDR1 SGDLS and CDR2 YYNGEE.

This clonotype was seen repeatedly, ten times or more. The genes are TRBV5-1 and TRBJ2-2; perhaps TRBD2 as D (6 bases). Germline V gene lookup returns CDR1 SGHRS and CDR2 YFSETQ. This CDR3 is 17 amino acids long. V lost 0 bases and J 5 bases, leaving 17 bases between the germline ends. The CDR3 nucleotides read TGCGCCAGCAGCTTGGCCCGAAACCTAGCGTCGACCGGGGAGCTGTTTTTT. This codes for CASSLARNLASTGELFF.

This clonotype was detected ten times or more. This chain links TRBV20-1 with TRBJ2-3; 8 bases agree with TRBD1. The CDR3 covers 12 residues. V lost 6 bases and J lost 4; bases outside the gene matches: 3. CDR1 DFQATT and CDR2 SNEGSKA come from the germline V gene (reference sequence). Here the CDR3 reads CSAPTGADTQYF. In nucleotides, the CDR3 is TGCAGTGCGCCGACAGGGGCAGATACGCAGTATTTT.

This clonotype was detected only a few times. This rearrangement joins TRBV9 to TRBJ1-3; D remains unclear. The CDR3 is 11 amino acids. Trimming stripped 5 bases from V and 4 bases from J, with 4 bases between. The germline V gene encodes CDR1 SGDLS and CDR2 YYNGEE. CDR3 loop: CASRSGNTIYF. The CDR3, as DNA: TGTGCCAGCAGGTCCGGAAACACCATATATTTT. Using reference TRBV9 and TRBJ1-3 for the parts outside the CDR3, the full variable domain is DSGVTQTPKHLITATGQRVTLRCSPRSGDLSVYWYQQSLDQGLQFLIQYYNGEERAKGNILERFSAQQFPDLHSELNLSSLELGDSALYFCASRSGNTIYFGEGSWLTVV.

This clonotype was detected a few times. V is TRBV28 and J is TRBJ2-2; the D is unclear. The CDR3 length is 13 residues. The germline V gene encodes CDR1 MDHEN and CDR2 SYDVKM. Trimming shortened V by 3 bases and J by 9 bases, and 11 bases separated the two germline ends. CDR3 DNA: TGTGCCAGCAGTTTGGACGCGGTCCGGGAGCTGTTTTTT. This encodes CASSLDAVRELFF.

This clonotype has ten or more counts. The chain is built from TRBV5-4 and TRBJ2-3, with D hard to call. The V gene lost 1 base and the J gene lost 4 bases, with 7 bases spanning the gap. There are 13 residues in the CDR3. Germline CDR1 SGHNT, CDR2 YYREEE (reference sequence). CDR3 protein: CASSLYVADTQYF. The CDR3 DNA sequence: TGTGCCAGCAGCTTGTATGTCGCAGATACGCAGTATTTT.

This clonotype turned up a few times. This chain uses TRBV21-1 with TRBJ2-3; the table's D call, TRBD2, has no DNA check behind it. TRBV21-1 is recorded as a pseudogene. The CDR3 totals 17 residues. DNA of the CDR3: TGTGCCAGCAGCAAAGCCCCGGGGGGCCACCCCACAGATACGCAGTATTTT. This sequence encodes CASSKAPGGHPTDTQYF.

Relative to its sample, this clonotype is medium-sized. The J gene is TRBJ2-3, the V gene TRBV28; D unclear. The CDR3 length is 14 residues. CDR1 is MDHEN, CDR2 SYDVKM, per germline. Trimming took off 3 bases at V and 0 bases at J, with 7 bases between the two ends. CDR3 bases: TGTGCCAGCAGTTTTCTGGAGAGCACAGATACGCAGTATTTT. Translating gives CASSFLESTDTQYF. Drawing the rest from reference TRBV28 and TRBJ2-3, the complete variable domain is DVKVTQSSRYLVKRTGEKVFLECVQDMDHENMFWYRQDPGLGLRLIYFSYDVKMKEKGDIPEGYSVSREKKERFSLILESASTNQTSMYLCASSFLESTDTQYFGPGTRLTVL.

Ten or more counts support this clonotype. The chain has TRBV7-9 and TRBJ2-7, with TRBD2 identical over 7 bases. Germline V gene lookup returns CDR1 SEHNR and CDR2 FQNEAQ (reference sequence). J lost 4 bases, V lost 5 bases, and 17 bases had no gene match. CDR3 size: 17 residues. This CDR3 reads CASSPPFRFGGSYEQYF. In DNA, the CDR3 is TGTGCCAGCAGCCCCCCTTTTAGATTTGGCGGGAGTTACGAGCAGTACTTC.

The chain combines TRBV6-6 with TRBJ2-7; 8 bases agree with TRBD1. The CDR3 has 15 amino acids. Germline trimming cut 0 bases from V and 5 bases from J; bases unmatched to any gene: 6. Germline values: CDR1 MNHNY, CDR2 SVGAGI (reference sequence). The CDR3 spells CASSYSQGARNEQYF. In DNA form, the CDR3 reads TGTGCCAGCAGTTACTCCCAGGGGGCACGAAACGAGCAGTACTTC.

Ten or more counts support this clonotype. This rearrangement joins TRBV5-1 to TRBJ2-5; TRBD2 agrees at 11 bases. Looked up from germline, CDR1 is SGHRS and CDR2 is YFSETQ. V lost 6 bases and J lost 4; bases outside the gene matches: 8. The CDR3 length is 15 residues. CDR3 coding DNA: TGCGCCAGCAAGGGACTAGCGGAGAGGGGAGAGACCCAGTACTTC. Amino acid sequence: CASKGLAERGETQYF.

There are many counts of this clonotype. The CDR3 loop is CASSPTSGSYQETQYF. CDR3 bases: TGTGCCAGCAGCCCTACTAGCGGATCGTACCAAGAGACCCAGTACTTC. The chain is built from TRBV7-2 and TRBJ2-5; 8 bases match TRBD2. The CDR3 extends over 16 amino acids. V trimming: 5 bases; J trimming: 0 bases; junction bases outside the gene matches: 8. Germline V gene sequence: CDR1 SGHTA, CDR2 FQGNSA.

The chain joins TRBV6-2 or TRBV6-3 to TRBJ2-7; weak D call: TRBD1 (7 bases). CDR3 size: 14 residues. Trimming took 8 bases from V and 6 from J, leaving 20 bases between them. Germline V gives CDR1 MNHEY, CDR2 SVGEGT. CDR3 protein: CASSPAGQGGEQYF. The CDR3 DNA reads TGTGCCAGCTCGCCTGCAGGCCAGGGGGGCGAGCAGTACTTC.

This clonotype came up many times. The V call is TRBV10-3, the J call TRBJ2-5; D remains unclear. V was trimmed by 8 bases and J by 5 bases, leaving 6 bases between them. Looked up from germline, CDR1 is ENHRY and CDR2 is SYGVKD. This CDR3 has 10 amino acids. This CDR3 reads CAIGWETQYF. DNA for the CDR3: TGTGCCATCGGTTGGGAGACCCAGTACTTC.

This clonotype was seen at least ten times. The CDR3 DNA reads as TGTGCCAGCAGTGATCAGCCCGACAGTAACTACGAGCAGTACTTC. This sequence encodes CASSDQPDSNYEQYF. This sequence joins TRBV6-1 and TRBJ2-7; perhaps TRBD1 as D (5 bases). Trimming stripped 3 bases from V and 3 bases from J, with 15 bases between. The CDR3 runs to 15 residues. Germline lookup yields CDR1 MNHNS and CDR2 SASEGT.

This clonotype was counted many times. The J gene is TRBJ2-2, the V gene TRBV6-4; 7 bases are a match to TRBD2. Losses at the gene ends were 7 bases for V and 1 base for J; bases not matched to a gene: 15. From germline, CDR1 is MRHNA and CDR2 SNTAGT. This CDR3 region has 18 residues. The DNA for the CDR3 is TGTGCCAGCATCTTTGGGGCGGGAGAGGTCGAGAACACCGGGGAGCTGTTTTTT. The encoded protein is CASIFGAGEVENTGELFF.

This clonotype was found a few times. The chain links TRBV7-9 to TRBJ2-3, with D perhaps TRBD2 (5 bases). Trimming removed 7 bases from V and 0 bases from J, with 8 bases in between. The germline CDR1 and CDR2 sequences are SEHNR and FQNEAQ (reference sequence). This CDR3 region has 13 residues. The CDR3 protein is CASKRESTDTQYF. The DNA of the CDR3 is TGTGCCAGCAAGAGGGAGAGCACAGATACGCAGTATTTT. The entire variable domain, with the rest obtained from reference TRBV7-9 and TRBJ2-3, is as follows: DTGVSQNPRHKITKRGQNVTFRCDPISEHNRLYWYRQTLGQGPEFLTYFQNEAQLEKSRLLSDRFSAERPKGSFSTLEIQRTEQGDSAMYLCASKRESTDTQYFGPGTRLTVL.